The entry that follows covers one TCR beta chain sequence. The data belong to a study of blood T cell repertoires in COVID-19. As for the study in general: COVID-19 samples from acute and convalescent phases originated in the United States, Italy and Spain. The analysed material was cDNA or gDNA that came from T cells, B-cell-depleted T cells, or PBMCs.

Original data processing: Estimation of nucleated cell counts relied on the amplification of reference gene primers. Method: immunoSEQ multiplex PCR; TCRdb's copy keeps in-frame clones and lacks some. Clone size and the V and J calls come from that table; the DNA yielded D and trimming. The data show about 50,000 clones, around 86% seen once. The origin of this receptor is a man between 65 and 85 years old with acute or convalescent COVID-19. Sequencing was performed on peripheral blood.

Here the CDR3 reads CASSLVRGEETQYF. The DNA of the CDR3 is TGTGCCAGCAGCTTAGTGCGGGGCGAAGAGACCCAGTACTTC. V gene TRBV11-3 combines with J gene TRBJ2-5, with a weak D call TRBD2 (6 bases). The V and J ends lost 1 base and 3 bases respectively, with 9 bases between them. There are 14 residues in the CDR3. In germline, CDR1 is SGHNT, CDR2 YENEEA.